The T cell receptor (beta chain) under discussion was sequenced for a study of cytomegalovirus exposure and HLA in healthy donors. The CDR3 has 15 residues. Germline V CDR1 and CDR2: LNHDA, SQIVND (reference sequence). V dropped 4 bases and J dropped 4; count of bases not matched to a gene: 8. Notes on this clone: Its specificity is unknown.

The PCR made use of 60 Vbeta and 13 Jbeta primers. TCRdb keeps only in-frame clones here, not all; method: immunoSEQ multiplex PCR. The table includes about 100,000 clones, roughly 85% detected once. Study observations and caveats: In a later analysis, about 17,000 TCR beta sequences were associated with HLA alleles at 0.05 false discovery rate. Cytomegalovirus-associated TCR beta chains were listed, numbering 150 to 200. Among TCR beta chains of equal frequency, HLA-associated ones were more clonally expanded in a later analysis.

The specimen was PBMCs. This TCR came from a man between 60 and 70 years old in good health and CMV-seropositive. The V and J genes are TRBV19 and TRBJ1-2; 8 positions agree with TRBD1. CDR3 nucleotide sequence: TGTGCCAGTAGTACCGGACAGGGAACCCTCTATGGCTACACCTTC. It translates to CASSTGQGTLYGYTF.